What follows are 23 T cell receptor beta chains derived from one specimen sequenced in a study of shared clonotypes between healthy human individuals. The data were produced by immunoSEQ multiplex PCR, yet TCRdb's version contains in-frame clones alone and is incomplete. The table includes about 2.3 million clones, just under 95% detected once. Sequencing was performed on naive CD4+ T cells from PBMCs. Subset described: CD45RA+ positively selected. The receptors were sampled from a man younger than 35 in good health. Some clones in this sample may be carry-over from other donors' samples.

V gene TRBV27 combines with J gene TRBJ2-5; 7 nucleotides match TRBD1. This CDR3 has 14 amino acids. V gave up 5 bases and J gave up 2 bases; unmatched junction bases: 5. In germline, CDR1 is MNHEY, CDR2 SMNVEV (reference sequence). CDR3 sequence: CASSPWDSQETQYF. As DNA, the CDR3 is TGTGCCAGCAGTCCATGGGACAGTCAAGAGACCCAGTACTTC.

The gene calls are TRBV6-1 and TRBJ2-7, with 9 nucleotides matching TRBD1. This CDR3 has 14 residues. CDR1 is MNHNS and CDR2 is SASEGT in the germline V gene. V shed 8 bases, J shed 5 bases, and the junction held 10 bases outside the gene matches. As DNA, the CDR3 is TGTGCCAGCGGCAGGACAGGGGTACGAGACGAGCAGTACTTC. Its protein is CASGRTGVRDEQYF.

The chain couples TRBV28 to TRBJ1-4; D is possibly TRBD1 (6 bases). Germline V lookup: CDR1 MDHEN, CDR2 SYDVKM. This CDR3 has 15 residues. With 5 bases removed from V and 9 bases from J, the gap between germline ends came to 19 bases. For the CDR3, the DNA is TGTGCCAGCAGTCTGGCCGGGACATCACGGAAAAAACTGTTTTTT. Translating gives CASSLAGTSRKKLFF.

The chain carries TRBV7-9 and TRBJ2-7; 10 bases agree with TRBD1. CDR1 and CDR2 from the germline V gene are SEHNR and FQNEAQ (reference sequence). This CDR3 is built from 16 residues. The J segment lost 5 bases and the V segment lost 7 bases, leaving 14 bases of the junction unmatched. In nucleotides, the CDR3 is TGTGCCAGCAACCCGGGACGGGGACAGGGGAGCCACGAGCAGTACTTC. It codes for CASNPGRGQGSHEQYF.

The rearrangement links TRBV18 to TRBJ2-7; D remains ambiguous. Trimming took 0 bases from V and 2 from J, leaving 11 bases between them. The CDR3 loop spans 15 amino acids. Germline CDR1 reads KGHSH; CDR2 reads LQKENI. CDR3 amino acids: CASSPPGLPTYEQYF. CDR3 in DNA: TGTGCCAGCTCACCACCGGGCCTCCCAACCTACGAGCAGTACTTC.

The CDR3 bases are TGTGCCAGCAGCAAAATCCCCCAACCGGGTGGGAGTTCCTACAATGAGCAGTTCTTC. It is translated as CASSKIPQPGGSSYNEQFF. This rearrangement joins TRBV21-1 to TRBJ2-1; the D call TRBD2 from the table was never checked on the DNA. TRBV21-1 is a known pseudogene. The CDR3 covers 19 residues.

In its sample, this clone was seen once. This chain joins TRBV2 and TRBJ2-7; D is possibly TRBD1 or TRBD2 (5 bases each). Germline assignment: CDR1 SNHLY and CDR2 FYNNEI. CDR3 length: 15 amino acids. V was shortened by 2 bases and J by 5 bases, with 16 bases between the two germline ends. The CDR3 protein is CASSESTAVGNEQYF. Here the CDR3 DNA reads TGTGCCAGCAGTGAATCGACAGCGGTCGGGAACGAGCAGTACTTC.

This clone is a singleton in its sample. The V call is TRBV27, the J call TRBJ2-7, with TRBD1 matching 11 bases. Germline values: CDR1 MNHEY, CDR2 SMNVEV (reference sequence). The CDR3 contains 16 residues. V was pared by 9 bases and J by 1 base, with 11 bases of the junction left unmatched. The CDR3 coding sequence is TGTGCCAGGGGGGACAGGGGGTATAGCTTGTCCTACGAGCAGTACTTC. Translated, it gives CARGDRGYSLSYEQYF.

The chain recombines TRBV7-3 with TRBJ2-5; 8 bases match TRBD1. The CDR3 extends over 13 amino acids. Germline lookup yields CDR1 SGHTA and CDR2 FQGTGA. J lost 4 bases, V lost 3 bases, and 1 base had no gene match. This chain's CDR3 is CASSLTGAETQYF. The CDR3 DNA reads as TGTGCCAGCAGCTTGACAGGGGCAGAGACCCAGTACTTC.

This chain links TRBV6-1 with TRBJ2-7, with TRBD2 matching over 7 bases. In germline, CDR1 is MNHNS, CDR2 SASEGT. Trimming took 5 bases from V and 1 from J; bases not matched to a gene: 2. This CDR3 has 13 amino acids. This chain's CDR3 is CASSSSGSYEQYF. CDR3 DNA: TGTGCCAGCAGTAGTAGCGGGTCCTACGAGCAGTACTTC.

The sample holds one count of this clone. The V call is TRBV2, the J call TRBJ2-5, with D possibly being TRBD1 (5 bases). The CDR3 totals 11 residues. CDR1 and CDR2 from the germline V gene are SNHLY and FYNNEI. Between the trimmed V and J ends, which lost 6 bases and 6 bases, there was a span of 8 bases. CDR3 region: CASRAGQTQYF. CDR3 in DNA: TGTGCCAGCAGGGCAGGGCAGACCCAGTACTTC.

The chain recombines TRBV27 with TRBJ1-2; D unclear. The CDR3 runs to 17 residues. Between the trimmed V and J ends, which lost 3 bases and 4 bases, there was a span of 21 bases. Looked up from germline, CDR1 is MNHEY and CDR2 is SMNVEV (reference sequence). CDR3 in DNA: TGTGCCAGCAGTTTCAGTGTCAACTCCCTGCTGAGCTATGGCTACACCTTC. This codes for CASSFSVNSLLSYGYTF.

This chain uses TRBV29-1 with TRBJ2-3; D uncertain. CDR1 SQVTM and CDR2 ANQGSEA come from the germline V gene. Trimming cost V 3 bases and J 4 bases, with 5 bases left between them. This CDR3 comprises 11 residues. The CDR3 region is CSVEEADTQYF. In DNA form, the CDR3 reads TGCAGCGTTGAGGAAGCAGATACGCAGTATTTT.

V gene TRBV15 combines with J gene TRBJ1-4, with D unresolved. CDR1 is LNHNV and CDR2 is YYDKDF in the germline V gene (reference sequence). This CDR3 region has 14 residues. V was clipped by 3 bases and J by 5 bases, with 10 bases between them. CDR3 amino acids: CATSSQGSNEKLFF. CDR3 nucleotide sequence: TGTGCCACCAGCAGTCAAGGGTCCAATGAAAAACTGTTTTTT.

A remark on this clone: The sample carries other DNA sequences with the same CDR3. This chain connects TRBV19 to TRBJ2-1, with D perhaps given as TRBD1 or TRBD2 (6 bases each). The CDR3 runs 16 residues. V shed 3 bases and J shed 0 bases, with 12 bases lying between them. In germline, CDR1 is LNHDA, CDR2 SQIVND (reference sequence). CDR3 sequence reads: CASSIGGSFSYNEQFF. For the CDR3, the DNA is TGTGCCAGTAGTATCGGGGGCAGCTTCTCCTACAATGAGCAGTTCTTC.

The chain links TRBV5-1 to TRBJ1-5; 10 bases agree with TRBD1. This CDR3 has 16 residues. Trimming removed 4 bases from V and 4 bases from J; junction bases left unmatched: 8. CDR1 is SGHRS and CDR2 is YFSETQ in the germline V gene. DNA of the CDR3: TGCGCCAGCAGCACGGGGACAGGGGCACCGAATCAGCCCCAGCATTTT. Protein: CASSTGTGAPNQPQHF. The full variable domain, in which reference TRBV5-1 and TRBJ1-5 provide the parts outside the CDR3, is KAGVTQTPRYLIKTRGQQVTLSCSPISGHRSVSWYQQTPGQGLQFLFEYFSETQRNKGNFPGRFSGRQFSNSRSEMNVSTLELGDSALYLCASSTGTGAPNQPQHFGDGTRLSIL.

J is TRBJ1-2 and V is TRBV6-5, with D possibly TRBD1 on 5 matching bases. Germline V gene lookup returns CDR1 MNHEY and CDR2 SVGAGI. The CDR3 is 14 amino acids. Trimming pared 7 bases from V and 5 bases from J, leaving 17 bases between. Written as DNA, the CDR3 is TGTGCCAGCACAAAGAACATGAAGGGGTATGGCTACACCTTC. Its translation: CASTKNMKGYGYTF.

The V and J genes are TRBV28 and TRBJ2-7; TRBD1 agrees at 7 bases. There are 15 residues in the CDR3. Unmatched junction bases numbered 7, after V lost 3 bases and J lost 2 bases. Germline V lookup: CDR1 MDHEN, CDR2 SYDVKM. CDR3 in amino acids: CASSFWTGATYEQYF. CDR3 nucleotides: TGTGCCAGCAGTTTTTGGACAGGAGCCACCTACGAGCAGTACTTC.

The rearrangement uses TRBV12-5 and TRBJ1-2, with 7 bases that match TRBD1. The CDR3 spans 16 residues. Trimming at V came to 5 bases and at J to 0 bases, leaving 9 bases not matched to a gene. The V gene's germline CDR1 is LGHNT and CDR2 FRNRAP. The CDR3 loop is CASGLSTGAPNYGYTF. In DNA, the CDR3 is TGTGCTAGTGGTCTATCCACAGGGGCTCCTAACTATGGCTACACCTTC.

The genes are TRBV4-3 and TRBJ1-1; 9 bases are a match to TRBD1. The CDR3 is 16 residues long. From germline, CDR1 is LGHNA and CDR2 YSLEER. The V gene end was trimmed by 2 bases and the J gene end by 3 bases; junction bases not matched to a gene: 7. This chain's CDR3 is CASSQRYRDRDTEAFF. The CDR3 DNA follows: TGCGCCAGCAGCCAACGATACCGGGACAGGGACACTGAAGCTTTCTTT.

This clone has a single count. V usage is TRBV2 and J usage is TRBJ1-5; D perhaps matches TRBD1 (6 bases). This CDR3 region has 17 residues. The V and J ends lost 6 bases and 1 base respectively, with 19 bases between them. In germline, CDR1 is SNHLY, CDR2 FYNNEI. This chain's CDR3 is CASRATWLGASNQPQHF. In nucleotides, the CDR3 is TGTGCCAGCAGAGCCACATGGTTGGGGGCAAGCAATCAGCCCCAGCATTTT.

The chain carries TRBV2 and TRBJ2-5; weak D call: TRBD2 (7 bases). V was trimmed by 7 bases and J by 5 bases, leaving 20 bases between them. The CDR3 runs 15 residues. The germline V gene has CDR1 SNHLY and CDR2 FYNNEI. The CDR3 is CASTPEGGAGETQYF. CDR3 sequence (DNA): TGTGCCAGCACTCCCGAAGGGGGGGCGGGGGAGACCCAGTACTTC.

The table lists this clone with a count of one. V usage is TRBV28 and J usage is TRBJ2-1; D gene uncertain. The CDR3 loop spans 17 amino acids. Trimming cost V 1 base and J 3 bases, with 16 bases left between them. CDR1 MDHEN and CDR2 SYDVKM come from the germline V gene. The CDR3 coding sequence is TGTGCCAGCAGTTTATATCGCCCTGTTGACGGCTACAATGAGCAGTTCTTC. Translated, it gives CASSLYRPVDGYNEQFF.